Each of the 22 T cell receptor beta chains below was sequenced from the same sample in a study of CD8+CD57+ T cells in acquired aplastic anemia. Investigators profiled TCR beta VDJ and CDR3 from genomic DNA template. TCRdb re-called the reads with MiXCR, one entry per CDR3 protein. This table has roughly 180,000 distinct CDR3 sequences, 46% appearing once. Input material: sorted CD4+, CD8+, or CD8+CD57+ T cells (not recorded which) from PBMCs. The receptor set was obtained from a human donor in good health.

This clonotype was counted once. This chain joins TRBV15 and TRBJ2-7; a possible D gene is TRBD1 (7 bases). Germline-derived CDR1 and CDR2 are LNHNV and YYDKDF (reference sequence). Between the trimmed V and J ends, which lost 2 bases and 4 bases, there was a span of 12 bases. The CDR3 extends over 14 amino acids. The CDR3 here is CATSRPQGGYEQYF. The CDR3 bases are TGTGCCACCAGCAGACCCCAGGGGGGATACGAGCAGTACTTC.

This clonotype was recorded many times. CDR3 sequence reads: CASSEGVRILYTDTQYF. The CDR3 DNA sequence: TGTGCCAGCAGTGAGGGGGTCAGGATCCTTTACACAGATACGCAGTATTTT. The V gene is TRBV2, the J gene TRBJ2-3; D tentatively reads TRBD1 or TRBD2 (5 bases each). V was shortened by 3 bases and J by 2 bases, with 18 bases between the two germline ends. The CDR3 spans 17 residues. Germline CDR1 is SNHLY and CDR2 is FYNNEI.

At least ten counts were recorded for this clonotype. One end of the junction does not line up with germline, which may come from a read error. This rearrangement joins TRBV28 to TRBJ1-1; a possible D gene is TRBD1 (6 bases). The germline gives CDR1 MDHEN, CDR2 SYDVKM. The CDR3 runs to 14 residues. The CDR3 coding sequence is TGTGCCAGCAACACAAATTCCCGGGGACAAGCTGATGCATTT. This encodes CASNTNSRGQADAF.

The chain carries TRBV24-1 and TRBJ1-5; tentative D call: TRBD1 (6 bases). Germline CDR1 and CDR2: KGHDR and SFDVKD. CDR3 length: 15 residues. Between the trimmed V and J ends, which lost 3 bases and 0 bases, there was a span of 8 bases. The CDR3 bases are TGTGCCACCAGTGATGGACAGCATAGCAATCAGCCCCAGCATTTT. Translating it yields CATSDGQHSNQPQHF.

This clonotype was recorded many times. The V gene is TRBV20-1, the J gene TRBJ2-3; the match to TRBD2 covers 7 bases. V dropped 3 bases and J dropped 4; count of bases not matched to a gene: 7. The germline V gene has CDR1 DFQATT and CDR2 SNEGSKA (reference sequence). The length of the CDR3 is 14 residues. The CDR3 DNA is TGCAGTGCTAGTCGGACTAGGAGCCCAGATACGCAGTATTTT. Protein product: CSASRTRSPDTQYF.

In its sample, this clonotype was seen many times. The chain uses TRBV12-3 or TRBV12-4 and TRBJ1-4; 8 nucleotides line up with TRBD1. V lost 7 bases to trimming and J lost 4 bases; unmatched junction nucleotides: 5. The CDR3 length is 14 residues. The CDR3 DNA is TGTGCCAGCACCTCGACAGGGGATAATGAAAAACTGTTTTTT. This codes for CASTSTGDNEKLFF.

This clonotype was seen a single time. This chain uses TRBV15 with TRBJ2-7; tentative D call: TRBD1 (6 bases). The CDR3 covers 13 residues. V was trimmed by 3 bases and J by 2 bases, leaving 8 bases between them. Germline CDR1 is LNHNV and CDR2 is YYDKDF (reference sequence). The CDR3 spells CATSSRGPYEQYF. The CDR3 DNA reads TGTGCCACCAGCAGCAGGGGCCCCTACGAGCAGTACTTC.

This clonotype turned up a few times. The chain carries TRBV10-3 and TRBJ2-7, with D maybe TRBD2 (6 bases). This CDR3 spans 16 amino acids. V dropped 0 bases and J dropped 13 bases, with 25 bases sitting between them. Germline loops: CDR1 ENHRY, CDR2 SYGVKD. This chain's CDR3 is CAISESNKGVPGTGYF. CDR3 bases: TGTGCCATCAGTGAGTCTAACAAAGGCGTTCCCGGGACTGGTTACTTC.

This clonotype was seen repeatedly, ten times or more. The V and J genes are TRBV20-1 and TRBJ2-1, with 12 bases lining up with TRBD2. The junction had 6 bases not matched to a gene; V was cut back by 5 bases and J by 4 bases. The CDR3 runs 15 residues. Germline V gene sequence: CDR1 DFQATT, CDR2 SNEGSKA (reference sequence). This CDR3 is CSAPQLAGGYNEQFF. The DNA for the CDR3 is TGCAGTGCTCCGCAACTAGCGGGAGGATACAATGAGCAGTTCTTC.

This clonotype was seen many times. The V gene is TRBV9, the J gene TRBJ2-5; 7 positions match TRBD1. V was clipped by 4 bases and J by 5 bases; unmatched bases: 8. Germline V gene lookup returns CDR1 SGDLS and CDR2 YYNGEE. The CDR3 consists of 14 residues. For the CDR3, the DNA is TGTGCCAGCAGCATCGGGACAGCAGGGGAGACCCAGTACTTC. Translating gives CASSIGTAGETQYF.

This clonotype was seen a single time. CDR3 in DNA: TGTGCCAGCAGCGTAGGCGGGCGGCAAACTAGCTATGGCTACACCTTC. Translated, it gives CASSVGGRQTSYGYTF. The V gene is TRBV9, the J gene TRBJ1-2, with unresolved D. There are 16 residues in the CDR3. Germline-derived CDR1 and CDR2 are SGDLS and YYNGEE. Trimming pared 0 bases from V and 4 bases from J, leaving 16 bases between.

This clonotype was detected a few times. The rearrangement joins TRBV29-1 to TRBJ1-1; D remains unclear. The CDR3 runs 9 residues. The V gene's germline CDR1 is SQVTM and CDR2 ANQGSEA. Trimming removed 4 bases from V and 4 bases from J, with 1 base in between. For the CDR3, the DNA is TGCAGCGTTGGCACTGAAGCTTTCTTT. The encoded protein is CSVGTEAFF.

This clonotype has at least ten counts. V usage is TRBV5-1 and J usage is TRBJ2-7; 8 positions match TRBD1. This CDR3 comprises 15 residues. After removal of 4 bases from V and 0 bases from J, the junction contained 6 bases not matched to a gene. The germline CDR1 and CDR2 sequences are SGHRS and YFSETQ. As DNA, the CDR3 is TGCGCCAGCAGCAGAATAGGACAGGGCTCCTACGAGCAGTACTTC. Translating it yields CASSRIGQGSYEQYF.

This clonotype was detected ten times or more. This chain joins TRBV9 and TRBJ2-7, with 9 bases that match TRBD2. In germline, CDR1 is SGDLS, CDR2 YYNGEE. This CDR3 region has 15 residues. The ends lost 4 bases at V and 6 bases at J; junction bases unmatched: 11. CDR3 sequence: CASSPRGREGFEQYF. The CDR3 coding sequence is TGTGCCAGCAGCCCCCGGGGGCGGGAGGGCTTCGAGCAGTACTTC.

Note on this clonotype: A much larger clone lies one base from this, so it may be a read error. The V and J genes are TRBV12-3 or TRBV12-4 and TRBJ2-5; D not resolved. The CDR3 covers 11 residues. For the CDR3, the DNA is TGTGTCAGCAGTTTCATGGAGACCCAGTACTTC. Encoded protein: CVSSFMETQYF.

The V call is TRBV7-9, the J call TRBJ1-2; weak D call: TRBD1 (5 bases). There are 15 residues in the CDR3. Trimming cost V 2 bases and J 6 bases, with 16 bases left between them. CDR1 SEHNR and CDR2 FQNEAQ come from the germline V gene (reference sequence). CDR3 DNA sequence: TGTGCCAGCAGCTTAACTCGGGGGAGGAATCATGGCTACACCTTC. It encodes CASSLTRGRNHGYTF.

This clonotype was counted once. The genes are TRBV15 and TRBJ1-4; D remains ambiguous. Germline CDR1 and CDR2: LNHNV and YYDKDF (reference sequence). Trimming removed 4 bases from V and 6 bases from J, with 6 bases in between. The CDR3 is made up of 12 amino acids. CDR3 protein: CATSNLHEKLFF. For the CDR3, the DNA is TGTGCCACCAGCAATCTGCATGAAAAACTGTTTTTT.

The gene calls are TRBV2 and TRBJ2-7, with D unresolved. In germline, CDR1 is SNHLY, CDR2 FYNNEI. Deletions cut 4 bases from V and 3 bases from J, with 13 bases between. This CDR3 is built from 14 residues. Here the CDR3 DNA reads TGTGCCAGCAGTGCAATCCAAGGAGACTACGAGCAGTACTTC. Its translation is CASSAIQGDYEQYF.

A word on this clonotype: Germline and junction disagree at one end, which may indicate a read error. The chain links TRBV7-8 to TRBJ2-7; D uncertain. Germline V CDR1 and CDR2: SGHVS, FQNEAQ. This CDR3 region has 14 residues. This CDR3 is CASNLEEGTYEQYF. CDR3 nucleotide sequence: TGTGCCAGCAACTTAGAGGAAGGAACCTACGAGCAGTACTTC.

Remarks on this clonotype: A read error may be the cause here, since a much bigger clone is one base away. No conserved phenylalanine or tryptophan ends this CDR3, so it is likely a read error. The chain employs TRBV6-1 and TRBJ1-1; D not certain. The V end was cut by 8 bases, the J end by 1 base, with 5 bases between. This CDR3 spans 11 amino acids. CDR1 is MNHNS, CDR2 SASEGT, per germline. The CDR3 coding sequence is TGTGCCAGCTGGGGGAACACTGAAGCTTTCTCT. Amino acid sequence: CASWGNTEAFS.

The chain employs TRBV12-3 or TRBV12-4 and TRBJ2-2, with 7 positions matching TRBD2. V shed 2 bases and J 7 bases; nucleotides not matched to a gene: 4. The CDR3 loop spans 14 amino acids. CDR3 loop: CASSLTGEGGELFF. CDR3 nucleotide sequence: TGTGCCAGCAGTTTAACCGGGGAGGGCGGGGAGCTGTTTTTT.

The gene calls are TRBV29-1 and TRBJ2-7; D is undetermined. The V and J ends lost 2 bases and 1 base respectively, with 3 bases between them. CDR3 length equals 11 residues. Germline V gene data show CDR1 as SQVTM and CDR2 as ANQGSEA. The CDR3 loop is CSVELSYEQYF. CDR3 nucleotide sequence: TGCAGCGTTGAATTATCCTACGAGCAGTACTTC.